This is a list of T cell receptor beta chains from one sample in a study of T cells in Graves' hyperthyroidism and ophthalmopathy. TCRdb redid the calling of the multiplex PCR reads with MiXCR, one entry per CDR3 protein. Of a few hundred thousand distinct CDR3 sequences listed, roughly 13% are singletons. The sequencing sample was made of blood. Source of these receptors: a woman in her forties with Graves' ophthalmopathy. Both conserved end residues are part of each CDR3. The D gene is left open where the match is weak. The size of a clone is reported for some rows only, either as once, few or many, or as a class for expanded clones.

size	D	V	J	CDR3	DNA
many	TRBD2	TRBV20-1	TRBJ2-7	CSARDVAGGPYEQYF	TGCAGTGCTAGAGATGTAGCGGGAGGGCCATACGAGCAGTACTTC
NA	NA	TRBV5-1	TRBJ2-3	CASSFYSSTDTQYF	TGCGCCAGCAGCTTCTACAGTAGCACAGATACGCAGTATTTT
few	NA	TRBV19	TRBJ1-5	CASNGGGQPQHF	TGTGCCAGTAACGGGGGCGGGCAGCCCCAGCATTTT
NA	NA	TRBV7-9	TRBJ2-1	CASTRGSVGLDEQFF	TGTGCCAGCACCCGAGGTTCGGTAGGCCTCGATGAGCAGTTCTTC
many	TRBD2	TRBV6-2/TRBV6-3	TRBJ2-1	CASSYNSLTSGYNEQFF	TGTGCCAGCAGTTACAACTCCCTGACTAGCGGGTACAATGAGCAGTTCTTC
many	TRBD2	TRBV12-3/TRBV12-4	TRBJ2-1	CASSWTSVRNEQFF	TGTGCCAGCAGTTGGACTAGCGTTAGGAATGAGCAGTTCTTC
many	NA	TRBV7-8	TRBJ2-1	CASYAATSNEQFF	TGTGCCAGCTACGCCGCGACTAGCAATGAGCAGTTCTTC
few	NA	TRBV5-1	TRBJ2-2	CASSLESLNTGELFF	TGCGCCAGCAGCTTGGAATCCCTTAACACCGGGGAGCTGTTTTTT
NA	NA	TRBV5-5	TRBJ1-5	CASSVGGVADRIRYSNQPQHF	TGTGCCAGCAGCGTTGGCGGTGTTGCGGACCGAATACGATATAGCAATCAGCCCCAGCATTTT
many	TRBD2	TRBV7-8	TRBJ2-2	CASSLATSGNTGELFF	TGTGCCAGCAGCTTAGCCACTAGCGGGAACACCGGGGAGCTGTTTTTT
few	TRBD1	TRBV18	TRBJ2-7	CASSLDRADEQYF	TGTGCCAGCTCACTCGACAGGGCAGACGAGCAGTACTTC
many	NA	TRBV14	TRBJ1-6	CASSQDLGQNNSPLHF	TGTGCCAGCAGCCAAGATCTCGGACAGAATAATTCACCCCTCCACTTT
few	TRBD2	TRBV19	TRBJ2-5	CASSVSGGAETQYF	TGTGCCAGTAGTGTAAGCGGGGGGGCTGAGACCCAGTACTTC
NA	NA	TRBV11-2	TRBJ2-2	CASTNWGVTGELFF	TGTGCCAGCACCAATTGGGGCGTCACCGGGGAGCTGTTTTTT
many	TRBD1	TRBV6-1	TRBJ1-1	CASSAPGGTEAFF	TGTGCCAGCAGTGCACCAGGGGGCACTGAAGCTTTCTTT
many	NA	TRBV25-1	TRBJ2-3	CASSDVGNGDTQYF	TGTGCCAGCAGTGATGTAGGGAATGGAGATACGCAGTATTTT
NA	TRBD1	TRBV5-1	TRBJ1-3	CASSDTGTGPTYSGNTIYF	TGCGCCAGCAGCGACACTGGGACAGGGCCCACTTACTCTGGAAACACCATATATTTT
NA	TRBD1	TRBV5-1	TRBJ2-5	CASSWDRGRETQYF	TGCGCCAGCAGCTGGGACAGGGGGCGAGAGACCCAGTACTTC
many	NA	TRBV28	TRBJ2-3	CASSLPGVRASTDTQYF	TGTGCCAGCAGTTTGCCCGGGGTTCGGGCTAGCACAGATACGCAGTATTTT
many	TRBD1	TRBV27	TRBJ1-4	CASGYSGQGEKLFF	TGTGCCAGCGGTTACTCGGGACAGGGGGAAAAACTGTTTTTT
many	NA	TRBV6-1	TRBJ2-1	CASSETSLPANEQFF	TGTGCCAGCAGCGAGACTAGTCTCCCGGCCAATGAGCAGTTCTTC
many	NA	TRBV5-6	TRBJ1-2	CASSWSSRAGYTF	TGTGCCAGCAGCTGGTCGAGCAGGGCTGGCTACACCTTC